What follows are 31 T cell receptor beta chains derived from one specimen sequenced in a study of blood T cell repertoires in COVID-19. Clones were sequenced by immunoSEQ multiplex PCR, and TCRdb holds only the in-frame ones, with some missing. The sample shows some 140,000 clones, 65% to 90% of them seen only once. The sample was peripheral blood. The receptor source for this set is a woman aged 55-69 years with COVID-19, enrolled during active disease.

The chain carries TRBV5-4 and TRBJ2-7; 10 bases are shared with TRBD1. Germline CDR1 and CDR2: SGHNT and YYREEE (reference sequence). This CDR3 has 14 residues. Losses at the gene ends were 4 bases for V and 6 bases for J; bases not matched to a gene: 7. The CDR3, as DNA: TGTGCCAGCAGCAGGACAGGGGGACCCTTCGAGCAGTACGTC. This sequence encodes CASSRTGGPFEQYV.

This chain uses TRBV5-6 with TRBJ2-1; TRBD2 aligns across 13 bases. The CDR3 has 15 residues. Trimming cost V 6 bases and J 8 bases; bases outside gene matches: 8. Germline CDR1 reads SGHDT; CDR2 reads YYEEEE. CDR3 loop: CASILLAGGSDEQFF. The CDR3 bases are TGTGCCAGCATCCTACTAGCGGGAGGGAGCGATGAGCAGTTCTTC. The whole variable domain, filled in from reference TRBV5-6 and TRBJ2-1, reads DAGVTQSPTHLIKTRGQQVTLRCSPKSGHDTVSWYQQALGQGPQFIFQYYEEEERQRGNFPDRFSGHQFPNYSSELNVNALLLGDSALYLCASILLAGGSDEQFFGPGTRLTVL.

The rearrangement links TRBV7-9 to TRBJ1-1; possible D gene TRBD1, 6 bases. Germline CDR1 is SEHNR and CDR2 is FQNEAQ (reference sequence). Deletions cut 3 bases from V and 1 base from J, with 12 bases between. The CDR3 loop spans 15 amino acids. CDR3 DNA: TGTGCCAGCAGCTTTCTGGGGGCCAAGAACACTGAAGCTTTCTTT. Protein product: CASSFLGAKNTEAFF.

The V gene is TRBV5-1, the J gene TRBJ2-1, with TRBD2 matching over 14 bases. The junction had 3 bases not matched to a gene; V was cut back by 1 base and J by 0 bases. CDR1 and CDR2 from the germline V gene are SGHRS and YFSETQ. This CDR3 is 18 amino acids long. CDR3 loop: CASSLRTSGGSSYNEQFF. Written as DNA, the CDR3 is TGCGCCAGCAGCTTGCGGACTAGCGGGGGGAGCTCCTACAATGAGCAGTTCTTC.

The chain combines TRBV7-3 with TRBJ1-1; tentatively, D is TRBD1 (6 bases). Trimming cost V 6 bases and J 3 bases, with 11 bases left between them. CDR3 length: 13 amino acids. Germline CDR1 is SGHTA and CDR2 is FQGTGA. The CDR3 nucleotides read TGTGCCAGCAGGTCTAACAGGGACACTGAAGCTTTCTTT. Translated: CASRSNRDTEAFF.

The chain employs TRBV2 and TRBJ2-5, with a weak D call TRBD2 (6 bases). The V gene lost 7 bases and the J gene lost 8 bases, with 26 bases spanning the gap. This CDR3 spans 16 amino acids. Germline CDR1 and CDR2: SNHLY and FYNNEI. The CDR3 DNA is TGTGCCAGCACCCAAGAGTCGGGAGAGGCCCATGTTACCCAGTACTTC. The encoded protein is CASTQESGEAHVTQYF.

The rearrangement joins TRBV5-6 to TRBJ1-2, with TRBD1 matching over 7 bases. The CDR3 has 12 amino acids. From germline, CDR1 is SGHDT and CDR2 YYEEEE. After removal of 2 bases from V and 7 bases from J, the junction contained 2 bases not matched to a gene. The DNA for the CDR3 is TGTGCCAGCAGCTTTCGACAGGGTGGCTACACCTTC. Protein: CASSFRQGGYTF.

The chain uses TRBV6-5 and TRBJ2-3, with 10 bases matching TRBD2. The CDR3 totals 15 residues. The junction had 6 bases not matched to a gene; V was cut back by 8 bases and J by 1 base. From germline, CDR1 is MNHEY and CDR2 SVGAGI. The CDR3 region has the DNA TGTGCCAGCTCCACTAGCGGGGAACGCACAGATACGCAGTATTTT. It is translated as CASSTSGERTDTQYF.

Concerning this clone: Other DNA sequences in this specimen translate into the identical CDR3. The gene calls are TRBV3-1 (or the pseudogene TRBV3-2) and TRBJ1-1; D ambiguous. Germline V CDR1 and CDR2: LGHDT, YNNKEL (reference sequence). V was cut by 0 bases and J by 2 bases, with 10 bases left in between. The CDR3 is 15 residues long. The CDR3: CASSQDYRSNTEAFF. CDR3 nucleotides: TGTGCCAGCAGCCAAGATTATAGAAGTAACACTGAAGCTTTCTTT.

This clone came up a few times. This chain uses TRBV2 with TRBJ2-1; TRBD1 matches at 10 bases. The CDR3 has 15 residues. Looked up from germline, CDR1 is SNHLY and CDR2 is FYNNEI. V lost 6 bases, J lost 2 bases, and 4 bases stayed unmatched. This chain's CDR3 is CASSRGQGAYNEQFF. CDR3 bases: TGTGCCAGCAGCCGCGGACAGGGGGCCTACAATGAGCAGTTCTTC.

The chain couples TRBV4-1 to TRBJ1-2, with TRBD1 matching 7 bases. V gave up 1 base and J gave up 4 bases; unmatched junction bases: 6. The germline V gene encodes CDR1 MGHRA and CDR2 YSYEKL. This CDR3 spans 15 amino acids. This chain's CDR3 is CASSQVPGQTYGYTF. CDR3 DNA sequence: TGCGCCAGCAGCCAAGTTCCGGGACAGACCTATGGCTACACCTTC.

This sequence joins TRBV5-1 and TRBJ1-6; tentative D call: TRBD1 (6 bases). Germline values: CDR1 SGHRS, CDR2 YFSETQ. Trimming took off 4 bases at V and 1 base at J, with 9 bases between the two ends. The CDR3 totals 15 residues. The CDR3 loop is CASSGTGSYNSPLHF. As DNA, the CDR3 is TGCGCCAGCAGCGGAACAGGGTCCTATAATTCACCCCTCCACTTT.

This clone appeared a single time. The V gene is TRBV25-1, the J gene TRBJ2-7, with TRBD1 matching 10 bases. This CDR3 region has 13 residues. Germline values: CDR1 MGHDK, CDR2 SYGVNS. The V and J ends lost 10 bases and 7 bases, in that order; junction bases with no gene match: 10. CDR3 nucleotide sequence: TGTGCCACCGGGACAGGGGTCATTAGGGAGCAGTACTTC. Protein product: CATGTGVIREQYF.

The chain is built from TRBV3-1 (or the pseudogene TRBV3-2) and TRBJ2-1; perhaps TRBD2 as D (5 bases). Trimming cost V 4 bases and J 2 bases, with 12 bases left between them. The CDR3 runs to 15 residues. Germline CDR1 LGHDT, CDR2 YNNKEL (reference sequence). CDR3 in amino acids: CASSLTGLTYNEQFF. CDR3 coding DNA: TGTGCCAGCAGCCTCACCGGACTCACCTACAATGAGCAGTTCTTC.

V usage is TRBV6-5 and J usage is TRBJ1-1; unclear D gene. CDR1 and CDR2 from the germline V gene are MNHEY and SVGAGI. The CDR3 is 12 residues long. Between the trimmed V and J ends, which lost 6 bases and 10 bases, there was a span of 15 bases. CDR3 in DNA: TGTGCCAGCAGCACGGGGAGGGAGGGAGCTTTCTTT. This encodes CASSTGREGAFF.

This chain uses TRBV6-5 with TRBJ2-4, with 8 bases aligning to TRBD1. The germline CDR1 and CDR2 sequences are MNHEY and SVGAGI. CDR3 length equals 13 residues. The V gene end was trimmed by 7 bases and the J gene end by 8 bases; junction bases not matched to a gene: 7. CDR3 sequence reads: CASTERGQDIQYF. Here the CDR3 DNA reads TGTGCCAGCACCGAGAGGGGACAGGACATTCAGTACTTC.

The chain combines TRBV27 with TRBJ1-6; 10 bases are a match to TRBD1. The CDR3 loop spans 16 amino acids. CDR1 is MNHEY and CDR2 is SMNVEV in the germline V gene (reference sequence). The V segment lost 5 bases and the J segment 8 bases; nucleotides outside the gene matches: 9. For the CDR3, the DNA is TGTGCCAGCAGTCCTCTCCCGGGACAGGGGTATTCACCCCTCCACTTT. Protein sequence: CASSPLPGQGYSPLHF.

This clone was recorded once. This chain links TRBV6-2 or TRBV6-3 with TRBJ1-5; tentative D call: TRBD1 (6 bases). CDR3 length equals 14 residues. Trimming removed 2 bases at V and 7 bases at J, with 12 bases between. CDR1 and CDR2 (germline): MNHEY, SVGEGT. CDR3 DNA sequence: TGTGCCAGCAGTTACAGGGGGTGGGAGCAGCCCCAGCATTTT. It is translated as CASSYRGWEQPQHF.

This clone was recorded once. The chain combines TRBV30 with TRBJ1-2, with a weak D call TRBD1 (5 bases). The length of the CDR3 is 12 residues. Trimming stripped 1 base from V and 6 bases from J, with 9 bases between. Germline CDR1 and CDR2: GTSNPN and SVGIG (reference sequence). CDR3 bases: TGTGCCTGGAGTGGACAGTTCGATGGCTACACCTTC. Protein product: CAWSGQFDGYTF.

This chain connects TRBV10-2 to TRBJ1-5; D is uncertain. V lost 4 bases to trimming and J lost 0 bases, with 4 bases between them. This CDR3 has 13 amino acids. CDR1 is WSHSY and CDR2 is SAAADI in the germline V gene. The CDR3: CASSGASNQPQHF. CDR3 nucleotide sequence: TGCGCCAGCAGTGGGGCTAGCAATCAGCCCCAGCATTTT.

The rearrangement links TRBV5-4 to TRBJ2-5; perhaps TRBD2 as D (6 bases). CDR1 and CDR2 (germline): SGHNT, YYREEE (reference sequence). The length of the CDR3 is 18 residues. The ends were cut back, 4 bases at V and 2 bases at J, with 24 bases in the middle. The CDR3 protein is CASSGNSRDVGRQETQYF. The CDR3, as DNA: TGTGCCAGCAGCGGGAATTCCCGGGACGTGGGGAGGCAAGAGACCCAGTACTTC.

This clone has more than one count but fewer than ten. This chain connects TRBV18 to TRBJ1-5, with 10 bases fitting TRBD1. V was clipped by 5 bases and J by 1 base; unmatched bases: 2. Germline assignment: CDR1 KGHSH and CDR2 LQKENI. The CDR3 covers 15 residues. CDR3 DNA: TGTGCCAGCTCATCGGGACAGGGGAGCAATCAGCCCCAGCATTTT. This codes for CASSSGQGSNQPQHF.

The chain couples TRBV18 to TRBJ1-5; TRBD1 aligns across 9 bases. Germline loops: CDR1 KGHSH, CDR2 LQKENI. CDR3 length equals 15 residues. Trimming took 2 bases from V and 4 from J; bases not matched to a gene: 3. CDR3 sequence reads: CASSPGTGTNQPQHF. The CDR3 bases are TGTGCCAGCTCACCAGGGACAGGGACTAATCAGCCCCAGCATTTT.

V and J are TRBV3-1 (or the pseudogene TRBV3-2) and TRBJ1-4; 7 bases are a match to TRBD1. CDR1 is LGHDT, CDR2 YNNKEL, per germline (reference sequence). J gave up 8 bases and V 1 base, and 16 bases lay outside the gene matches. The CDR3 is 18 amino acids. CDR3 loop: CASSQAPLLRQGREKLFF. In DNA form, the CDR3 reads TGTGCCAGCAGCCAAGCCCCCCTTTTAAGACAGGGTAGGGAAAAACTGTTTTTT.

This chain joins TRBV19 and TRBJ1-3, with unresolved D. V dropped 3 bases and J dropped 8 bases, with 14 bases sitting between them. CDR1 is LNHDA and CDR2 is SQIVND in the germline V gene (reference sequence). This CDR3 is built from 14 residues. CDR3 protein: CASSIETERDTIYF. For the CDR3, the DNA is TGTGCCAGTAGTATTGAGACGGAGCGCGACACCATATATTTT.

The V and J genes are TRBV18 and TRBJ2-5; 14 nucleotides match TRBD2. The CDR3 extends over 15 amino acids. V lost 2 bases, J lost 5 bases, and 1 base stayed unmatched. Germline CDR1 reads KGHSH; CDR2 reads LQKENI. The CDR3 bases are TGTGCCAGCTCACCAAGGACTAGCGGGGGGGAGACCCAGTACTTC. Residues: CASSPRTSGGETQYF. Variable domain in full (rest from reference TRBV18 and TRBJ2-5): NAGVMQNPRHLVRRRGQEARLRCSPMKGHSHVYWYRQLPEEGLKFMVYLQKENIIDESGMPKERFSAEFPKEGPSILRIQQVVRGDSAAYFCASSPRTSGGETQYFGPGTRLLVL.

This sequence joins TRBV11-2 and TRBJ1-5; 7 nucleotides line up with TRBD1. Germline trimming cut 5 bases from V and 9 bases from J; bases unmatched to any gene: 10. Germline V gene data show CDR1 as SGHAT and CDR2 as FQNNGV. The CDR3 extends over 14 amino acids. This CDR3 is CASSPGTAQWPQHF. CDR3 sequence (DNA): TGTGCCAGCAGCCCCGGGACAGCTCAGTGGCCCCAGCATTTT.

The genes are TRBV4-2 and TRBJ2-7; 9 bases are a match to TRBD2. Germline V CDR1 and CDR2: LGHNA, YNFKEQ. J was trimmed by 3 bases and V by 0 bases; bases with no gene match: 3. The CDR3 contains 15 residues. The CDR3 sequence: CASSQDERGDYEQYF. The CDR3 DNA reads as TGTGCCAGCAGCCAAGATGAGCGGGGGGACTACGAGCAGTACTTC.

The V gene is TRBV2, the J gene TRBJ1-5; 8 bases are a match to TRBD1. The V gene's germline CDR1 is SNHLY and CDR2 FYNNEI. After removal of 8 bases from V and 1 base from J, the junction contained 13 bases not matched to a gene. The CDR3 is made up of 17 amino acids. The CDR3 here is CASSGQGGFGSNQPQHF. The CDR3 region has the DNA TGTGCCAGCTCCGGACAGGGAGGATTTGGGAGCAATCAGCCCCAGCATTTT.

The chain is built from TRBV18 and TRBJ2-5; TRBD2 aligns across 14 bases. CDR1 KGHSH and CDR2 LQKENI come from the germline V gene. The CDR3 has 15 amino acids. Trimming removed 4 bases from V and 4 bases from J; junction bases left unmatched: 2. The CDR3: CASSQGLAGVETQYF. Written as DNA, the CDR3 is TGTGCCAGCTCACAGGGACTAGCGGGAGTAGAGACCCAGTACTTC.

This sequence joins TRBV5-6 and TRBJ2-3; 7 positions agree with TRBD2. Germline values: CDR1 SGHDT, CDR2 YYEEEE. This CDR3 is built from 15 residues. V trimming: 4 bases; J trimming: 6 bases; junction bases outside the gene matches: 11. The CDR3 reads CASSPGLPSPDTQYF. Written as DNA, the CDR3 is TGTGCCAGCAGCCCGGGACTACCTTCCCCCGATACGCAGTATTTT.